The clone carrying this T cell receptor (beta chain) appeared once. Germline values: CDR1 MNHNY, CDR2 SVGAGI (reference sequence). Trimming removed 4 bases from V and 2 bases from J; junction bases left unmatched: 1. This CDR3 comprises 15 residues. 60 Vbeta and 13 Jbeta primers were used in PCR. Only in-frame clones appear in the TCRdb table, and some are missing; sequencing was by immunoSEQ multiplex PCR. The table shows some 100,000 clones, with roughly four fifths occurring only once. The sample is drawn from a study of cytomegalovirus exposure and HLA in healthy donors. The chain links TRBV6-6 to TRBJ2-3; TRBD2 agrees at 12 bases. This clonotype was obtained from a male donor in good health and CMV-seropositive. Sequencing was performed on PBMCs. The CDR3 DNA reads TGTGCCAGCAGTTGGACTAGCGGGGTCACAGATACGCAGTATTTT. It specifies CASSWTSGVTDTQYF.